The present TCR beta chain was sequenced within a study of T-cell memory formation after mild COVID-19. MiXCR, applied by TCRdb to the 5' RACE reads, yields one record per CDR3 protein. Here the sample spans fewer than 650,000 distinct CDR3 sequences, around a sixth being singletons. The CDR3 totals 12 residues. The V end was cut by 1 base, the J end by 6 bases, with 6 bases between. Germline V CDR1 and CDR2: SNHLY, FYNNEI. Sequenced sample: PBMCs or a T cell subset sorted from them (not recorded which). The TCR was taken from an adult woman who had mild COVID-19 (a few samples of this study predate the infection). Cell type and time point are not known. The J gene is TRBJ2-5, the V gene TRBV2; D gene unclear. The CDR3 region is CASSEGVKTQYF. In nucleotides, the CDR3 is TGTGCCAGCAGTGAAGGTGTCAAGACCCAGTACTTC.